This record covers a single T cell receptor beta chain. There is no known antigen for this receptor. Base-call qualities are not available, and no considerably larger clone is one nucleotide away. Donors were about 36 systemically healthy Caucasian individuals from Russia aged roughly 6 to 90 years. Ten milliliters of peripheral blood were drawn from each donor into EDTA-treated Vacutainer tubes. PBMCs were isolated by Ficoll-Paque density-gradient centrifugation, with at least 6 million obtained per sample. Trizol reagent was used to extract total RNA from the PBMCs, yielding at least 5 micrograms per sample. The percentages of naive CD45RAhigh/CD27high T cells were determined by flow cytometry on a PBMC aliquot from every donor. Trimming removed 0 bases from V and 4 bases from J, leaving 19 bases between the germline ends. Its CDR3 holds 18 amino acids, cysteine through phenylalanine. Kept here is only the CDR3 DNA, which spans 54 bases and is read in frame from base 1. Per the germline V gene, SGHRS is the CDR1 and YFSETQ is the CDR2.

The source of the sample is a study of blood T cells in healthy people across ages (dated by TCRdb to about 2015). Looking at the study overall: In model experiments, template switching captured about one uniquely barcoded TCR beta cDNA molecule for every two T cells. Four age groups were formed from the donors: young (average roughly 16 years), middle-aged (roughly 38), aged (around 62) and long-lived (roughly 88). Age-related changes in TCR beta repertoire diversity were measured in the study by deep sequencing normalized with unique cDNA molecular identifiers. Two additional independent replicas of 1 million unique cDNA reads from the same blood draw were analyzed for two donors (one aged 18 to 30 and one aged 80 or older). To avoid experimental bias, donors of different ages were distributed randomly across sequencing lanes.

What the research found in general, with its limitations: Bulk unsorted PBMC profiling prevented conclusive comparison of naive and antigen-experienced compartments. Because donor CMV infection status was unknown, age-related changes in expanded clonotypes were potentially confounded. There was a strong correlation between observed TCR beta diversity and the percentage of naive T cells measured by flow cytometry. The long-lived group showed more naive CD4+ T cells, fewer expanded clones and increased TCR diversity than the aged group, suggesting age selection. As age increased, observed TCR beta diversity per million T cells dropped in a roughly linear way, and a significant reduction was already evident by age 40. Estimates of total diversity based on one million sequenced T cells were considered lower bounds and underestimates.

Receptor libraries were prepared by 5' RACE. TCRdb records Illumina HiSeq 2500 as the sequencer. The second PCR ran for about 6 to 11 cycles and used a J-beta primer mix along with a sample-barcoded 5' primer. A unique molecular identifier was introduced onto each TCR beta cDNA molecule by a template-switch 5' adaptor carrying 12 random nucleotides. At least 2.5 million CDR3-containing paired-end reads were obtained from each sample. First-strand cDNA synthesis was performed from all RNA using the Mint cDNA synthesis kit, with priming by a TRBC-specific oligonucleotide. Following uracil-DNA glycosylase treatment, all cDNA underwent a first 18-cycle PCR with the universal primers M1SS and BC2_uni_R. The authors' analysis ran thus. For normalization, 1 million high-quality reads, each with a distinct molecular identifier, were randomly selected from each sample. Instead of being binned into consensus sequences, reads that shared molecular identifiers were thrown out. MiTCR, with a Q25 quality threshold and the strictest error-elimination algorithm, was used for CDR3 identification, clonotype clustering and error correction. A nonparametric unseen species model with Euler transformation was used to estimate a lower bound on total TCR beta diversity. TCRdb took the public reads, trimmed them with fastp at Q25, ran MiXCR for clone calling and kept in-frame beta chains. Duplicate CDR3 protein sequences are folded into a single record with the most common DNA and genes. Here the V and J calls rest on TCRdb's processing, not on the authors' analysis. This sample has 800,000 to 950,000 distinct CDR3 sequences in its table, and roughly 50% of those were observed once. Around an eighth of the sample rests with the top ten.

The rearranged chain carries TRBV5-1 and TRBJ1-4; the D gene is not confidently resolved. The sample taken for sequencing was blood. The TCR sequence derives from a man younger than 40 in good health. The DNA is TGCGCCAGCAGCTTGGAGCCCATGCTCGACCCTCTTAATGAAAAACTGTTTTTT. The resulting protein is CASSLEPMLDPLNEKLFF.